This T cell receptor (beta chain) was sequenced during a study of blood T cell repertoires in COVID-19 (TCRdb year 2020). Broadly, across the study: The collaborator samples originated in the United States, Italy and Spain and spanned the acute and convalescent phases of COVID-19. The prospective study material was composed of cDNA or gDNA derived from T cells, B-cell-depleted T cells, or PBMCs. Deeply sampled blood TCRbeta repertoires from subjects exposed to, actively infected with, or recovered from COVID-19 were included in the dataset. The repertoires were released in a freely available public database intended as a resource for research on the immune response to SARS-CoV-2. The samples were drawn from two sources: the first 160 participants of the ongoing ImmuneRACE study, and fewer than 1,500 subjects contributed by 6 global collaborators. Sample metadata almost always included a de-identified subject ID, COVID-19 status, age in years and sex. Where HLA class I and class II types were available, the types were taken from metadata supplied by the sample provider, not from assay-based typing. Study-wide findings and limitations: The quantity of clinical and demographic metadata differed by source and by participant and was supplied without curation.

Clipping removes 2 bases from V and 4 bases from J, with 8 as the unmatched junction base count. CDR1 MNHNS and CDR2 SASEGT are derived from the germline V gene. The CDR3, cysteine through phenylalanine, is 16 amino acids long. Only the CDR3 region is kept as DNA, spanning 48 bases read in frame from base 1. Collaborating institutions collected whole blood in K2EDTA tubes following their own protocols. For TCRbeta analysis, collaborator samples were shipped as frozen whole blood, as isolated PBMCs, or as DNA extracted from either sample type. This clone appeared once. Which antigen it targets is not known. Base qualities are not provided; no much larger clone lies one nucleotide away. The immunoSEQ Assay, a bias-controlled multiplex PCR, was used to amplify TCRbeta CDR3 regions from genomic DNA. The original methods were these. The number of nucleated cells in each sample was estimated by amplification of reference gene primers within the assay. Sequence reads were collapsed and filtered to measure the absolute abundance of every unique TCRbeta CDR3 rearrangement. For each sample, productive Simpson clonality was calculated as the square root of Simpson's diversity index over productive rearrangements. As stored in TCRdb, this immuneACCESS dataset retains in-frame rearrangements with V and J assigned. A fraction of the clones does not appear; measured against another copy, unresolved V genes explain less than half of the discrepancy, and the remainder lacks a known reason. V and J calls and clone size follow that table, whereas D and trimming were derived from the DNA. The sample data list about 190,000 clones, and 90% of these were observed just once. The biggest ten clones account for 0.6% to 0.8% of the sample.

The sequence was obtained from a man in his forties or fifties with acute or convalescent COVID-19. Sequencing used peripheral blood. The V and J genes are TRBV6-1 and TRBJ2-7, and 10 junction bases match TRBD2. The CDR3 in this case is CASSETSGIWVYEQYF. The DNA sequence is as follows: TGTGCCAGCAGTGAAACTAGCGGGATCTGGGTGTACGAGCAGTACTTC.